The sequence of this TCR beta chain was determined in a study of cytomegalovirus exposure and HLA in healthy donors. In the case of this clone: Its matching antigen is unknown.

The CDR3 totals 11 residues. Findings and caveats of the study: Later analysis demonstrated an association between a missense DCLRE1C variant and TCR beta V- and J-gene trimming. When analyzed later, the rates of TCR association showed variation by HLA locus, with DRB1 the most and HLA-C the fewest.

13 Jbeta primers and 60 Vbeta primers were used for the PCR. The repertoire was sequenced with immunoSEQ multiplex PCR; TCRdb's copy has only in-frame clones and lacks some. The sample comprises 100,000 to 150,000 clones, 60% to 80% of which are singletons, and around 3.7% rests with the top ten. Sequenced: PBMCs. The receptor was isolated from a man in his thirties or forties in good health and CMV-seronegative. This sequence joins TRBV12-1 and TRBJ2-7; TRBD1 is the table's D call, not checked against the DNA. TRBV12-1 has pseudogene status. CDR3 region: CASRFRYEQYF. CDR3 nucleotides: TGTGCCAGCAGATTCAGATACGAGCAGTACTTC.